Presented here are 24 T cell receptor beta chains from one specimen sequenced in a study of control samples from healthy donors and cancer patients. TCRdb keeps only in-frame clones here, not all; method: immunoSEQ multiplex PCR. The sample comprises about 63,000 clones, about 90% of which are singletons, and over 9.5% rests with the top ten. The sequenced sample was PBMCs. The receptors stem from a woman aged 60-75 years with lung cancer.

J is TRBJ2-3 and V is TRBV24-1; TRBD1 agrees at 9 bases. Germline-derived CDR1 and CDR2 are KGHDR and SFDVKD. The junction had 2 bases not matched to a gene; V was cut back by 3 bases and J by 5 bases. The CDR3 sequence is 14 residues long. As DNA, the CDR3 is TGTGCCACCAGTGATCCGACAGGGGGAGATACGCAGTATTTT. The encoded protein is CATSDPTGGDTQYF.

The chain recombines TRBV5-4 with TRBJ2-1; maybe TRBD1 (6 bases). Deletions cut 4 bases from V and 6 bases from J, with 8 bases between. The germline V gene has CDR1 SGHNT and CDR2 YYREEE (reference sequence). The CDR3 extends over 12 amino acids. The CDR3: CASSLDSNEQFF. For the CDR3, the DNA is TGTGCCAGCAGCCTGGACAGCAATGAGCAGTTCTTC.

The chain carries TRBV6-5 and TRBJ1-1; D gene unclear. Trimming left V 7 bases short and J 0 bases short, with 9 bases between. The CDR3 is 13 amino acids. Germline values: CDR1 MNHEY, CDR2 SVGAGI. CDR3 nucleotides: TGTGCCAGCACCTGGAGGGTGAACACTGAAGCTTTCTTT. Its translation: CASTWRVNTEAFF.

The CDR3 region is CASTSEGRIDGYTF. CDR3 nucleotides: TGTGCCAGCACATCCGAGGGTCGAATTGACGGCTACACCTTC. V gene TRBV2 combines with J gene TRBJ1-2; D ambiguous. Germline V gives CDR1 SNHLY, CDR2 FYNNEI. Trimming left V 7 bases short and J 8 bases short, with 20 bases between. The CDR3 extends over 14 amino acids.

This clone was observed once. The CDR3 coding sequence is TGTGCCAGCAGCCGGCAGAGTGTTGAATACGAGCAGTACTTC. Protein product: CASSRQSVEYEQYF. The gene calls are TRBV6-2 or TRBV6-3 and TRBJ2-7; D remains unclear. This CDR3 is 14 amino acids long. Trimming took off 6 bases at V and 4 bases at J, with 16 bases between the two ends. Germline CDR1 MNHEY, CDR2 SVGEGT.

The chain joins TRBV29-1 to TRBJ1-5; D is possibly TRBD1 (5 bases). The V and J ends lost 4 bases and 4 bases respectively, with 11 bases between them. Germline loops: CDR1 SQVTM, CDR2 ANQGSEA. The CDR3 is 13 residues long. The CDR3 spells CSVAGRDNQPQHF. CDR3 nucleotides: TGCAGCGTTGCGGGCAGGGATAATCAGCCCCAGCATTTT.

This clone appeared a few times. This rearrangement joins TRBV3-1 (or the pseudogene TRBV3-2) to TRBJ1-1, with TRBD1 matching over 7 bases. The CDR3 has 14 amino acids. CDR1 and CDR2 (germline): LGHDT, YNNKEL (reference sequence). The V segment lost 1 base and the J segment 8 bases; nucleotides outside the gene matches: 7. The CDR3 DNA follows: TGTGCCAGCAGCCAAGGGGAATCACAGGGGGAAGCTTTCTTT. It encodes CASSQGESQGEAFF.

The chain is built from TRBV3-1 (or the pseudogene TRBV3-2) and TRBJ1-1, with TRBD1 as a possible D gene (6 bases). The germline CDR1 and CDR2 sequences are LGHDT and YNNKEL (reference sequence). The CDR3 loop spans 14 amino acids. Trimming stripped 0 bases from V and 10 bases from J, with 15 bases between. DNA of the CDR3: TGTGCCAGCAGCCAAGAAGGCGTAGGGGGGGTAGCTTTCTTT. Protein product: CASSQEGVGGVAFF.

The chain carries TRBV18 and TRBJ1-1; D gene unclear. The CDR3 has 13 residues. In germline, CDR1 is KGHSH, CDR2 LQKENI. Trimming cost V 2 bases and J 2 bases, with 6 bases left between them. The CDR3 here is CASSPVSNTEAFF. In DNA, the CDR3 is TGTGCCAGCTCACCAGTTTCTAACACTGAAGCTTTCTTT.

J is TRBJ1-1 and V is TRBV5-1; D is undetermined. Germline CDR1 is SGHRS and CDR2 is YFSETQ. CDR3 length: 13 residues. Trimming took off 4 bases at V and 1 base at J, with 8 bases between the two ends. Here the CDR3 reads CASSHGRNTEAFF. CDR3 sequence (DNA): TGCGCCAGCAGCCACGGGCGGAACACTGAAGCTTTCTTT.

The J gene is TRBJ1-5, the V gene TRBV7-2; 7 positions match TRBD1. V dropped 6 bases and J dropped 4; count of bases not matched to a gene: 3. Germline CDR1 is SGHTA and CDR2 is FQGNSA. This CDR3 has 13 residues. The CDR3 coding sequence is TGTGCCAGCAGGCCACAGGGGAATCAGCCCCAGCATTTT. The encoded protein is CASRPQGNQPQHF.

The V gene is TRBV7-3, the J gene TRBJ2-3; no reliable D call. The CDR3 loop spans 14 amino acids. With 2 bases removed from V and 2 bases from J, the gap between germline ends came to 8 bases. CDR1 SGHTA and CDR2 FQGTGA come from the germline V gene. The CDR3 is CASSLLGITDTQYF. As DNA, the CDR3 is TGTGCCAGCAGCTTATTGGGGATCACAGATACGCAGTATTTT.

The chain employs TRBV29-1 and TRBJ1-2, with D hard to call. V was shortened by 5 bases and J by 1 base, with 8 bases between the two germline ends. CDR3 length: 12 residues. Germline assignment: CDR1 SQVTM and CDR2 ANQGSEA. The CDR3: CSVLADNYGYTF. The CDR3 coding sequence is TGCAGCGTTTTAGCGGATAACTATGGCTACACCTTC. Together with reference TRBV29-1 and TRBJ1-2, the CDR3 gives the full variable domain: SAVISQKPSRDICQRGTSLTIQCQVDSQVTMMFWYRQQPGQSLTLIATANQGSEATYESGFVIDKFPISRPNLTFSTLTVSNMSPEDSSIYLCSVLADNYGYTFGSGTRLTVV.

V usage is TRBV30 and J usage is TRBJ1-2; 8 positions match TRBD1. The J segment lost 11 bases and the V segment lost 0 bases, leaving 14 bases of the junction unmatched. This CDR3 contains 15 residues. The germline V gene encodes CDR1 GTSNPN and CDR2 SVGIG (reference sequence). CDR3 sequence: CAWSVKTGVRSGYTF. As DNA, the CDR3 is TGTGCCTGGAGTGTAAAGACAGGGGTGCGTAGCGGGTACACCTTC.

The chain carries TRBV29-1 and TRBJ1-6, with 9 bases lining up with TRBD1. The CDR3 covers 14 residues. Trimming cost V 5 bases and J 8 bases; bases outside gene matches: 7. Germline loops: CDR1 SQVTM, CDR2 ANQGSEA. DNA of the CDR3: TGCAGCGTTAGGACAGGGGATACGTATTCACCCCTCCACTTT. Its translation is CSVRTGDTYSPLHF.

In its sample, this clone was seen once. This rearrangement joins TRBV25-1 to TRBJ1-1, with 7 bases aligning to TRBD1. The CDR3 has 16 residues. Trimming at V came to 0 bases and at J to 6 bases, leaving 10 bases not matched to a gene. Germline V gives CDR1 MGHDK, CDR2 SYGVNS. CDR3 in amino acids: CASSEYPPTGTPEAFF. The CDR3 DNA reads as TGTGCCAGCAGTGAATACCCCCCGACAGGGACCCCTGAAGCTTTCTTT.

The chain links TRBV2 to TRBJ1-6; no firm D call. V gave up 8 bases and J gave up 6 bases, with 11 bases separating them. Per germline, CDR1 SNHLY and CDR2 FYNNEI. This CDR3 is 13 amino acids long. In DNA form, the CDR3 reads TGTGCCAGCCGAGGCAGCTTTAATTCACCCCTCCACTTT. This gives the protein CASRGSFNSPLHF.

This clone has just one count. The chain joins TRBV29-1 to TRBJ2-3; D remains ambiguous. Per the germline V gene, CDR1 is SQVTM and CDR2 is ANQGSEA. The germline V and J ends were trimmed by 6 bases and 5 bases, with 12 bases remaining between them. The CDR3 extends over 12 amino acids. CDR3 in DNA: TGCAGCGTGCCGAAGAGTGGAGATACGCAGTATTTT. This codes for CSVPKSGDTQYF.

The chain uses TRBV12-3 or TRBV12-4 and TRBJ1-2; D uncertain. The CDR3 covers 12 residues. Between the trimmed V and J ends, which lost 3 bases and 7 bases, there was a span of 9 bases. Written as DNA, the CDR3 is TGTGCCAGCAGTTTCGGGTTGAGTGGCTACACCTTC. It yields the protein CASSFGLSGYTF.

V usage is TRBV6-5 and J usage is TRBJ2-1, with 8 bases identical to TRBD1. V shed 5 bases and J 8 bases; nucleotides not matched to a gene: 5. Germline assignment: CDR1 MNHEY and CDR2 SVGAGI. The CDR3 sequence is 13 residues long. The CDR3 bases are TGTGCCAGCAGTCCTCAGGGGGCGCATGAGCAGTTCTTC. It encodes CASSPQGAHEQFF.

DNA for the CDR3: TGTGCCAGCAGCCCACTAGCGGAATTCACAGATACGCAGTATTTT. Translated, it gives CASSPLAEFTDTQYF. V and J are TRBV9 and TRBJ2-3; 8 nucleotides match TRBD2. CDR1 and CDR2 (germline): SGDLS, YYNGEE. The V gene end was trimmed by 4 bases and the J gene end by 2 bases; junction bases not matched to a gene: 6. This CDR3 contains 15 residues.

The sample holds a few counts of this clone. Additional DNA sequences in this sample encode the identical CDR3. The chain has TRBV6-5 and TRBJ2-7; 9 nucleotides align to TRBD1. With V trimmed by 6 bases and J by 1 base, 4 bases remained unmatched. The CDR3 runs to 14 residues. Per germline, CDR1 MNHEY and CDR2 SVGAGI. CDR3 in DNA: TGTGCCAGCAGCCGACAGGGGGGTTCCTACGAGCAGTACTTC. Protein sequence: CASSRQGGSYEQYF.

The chain is built from TRBV11-2 and TRBJ2-1; 8 bases line up with TRBD2. Germline lookup yields CDR1 SGHAT and CDR2 FQNNGV. The CDR3 spans 16 residues. V gave up 5 bases and J gave up 4 bases; unmatched junction bases: 10. The CDR3 sequence is CASSQTRGLVYNEQFF. The DNA of the CDR3 is TGTGCCAGCAGCCAAACCAGGGGACTAGTGTACAATGAGCAGTTCTTC.

V is TRBV5-4 and J is TRBJ1-6; 11 positions agree with TRBD1. In germline, CDR1 is SGHNT, CDR2 YYREEE (reference sequence). V was clipped by 2 bases and J by 10 bases; unmatched bases: 5. This CDR3 spans 15 amino acids. The CDR3 is CASSLGQGARSPLHF. CDR3 sequence (DNA): TGTGCCAGCAGCTTAGGACAGGGGGCTAGATCACCCCTCCACTTT.